Shown below are 25 T cell receptor beta chains from a single sample sequenced in a study of cytomegalovirus exposure and HLA in healthy donors. PCR amplification relied on 60 Vbeta primers (plus 13 Jbeta primers). Some clones are missing from TCRdb's copy, which holds only in-frame ones; the method was immunoSEQ multiplex PCR. The sample includes under 200,000 clones, roughly 71% of them seen just once. Sequencing was carried out using PBMCs. These receptors came from a woman aged 50 to 60 in good health and CMV-seropositive.

CDR3 amino acids: CASSFSGSNEKLFF. Here the CDR3 DNA reads TGCGCCAGCAGCTTTAGTGGTTCTAATGAAAAACTGTTTTTT. The chain uses TRBV5-1 and TRBJ1-4; D not resolved. Germline values: CDR1 SGHRS, CDR2 YFSETQ. The CDR3 has 14 amino acids. Trimming pared 2 bases from V and 3 bases from J, leaving 8 bases between.

The V call is TRBV7-3, the J call TRBJ2-3; TRBD2 matches at 7 bases. Germline V CDR1 and CDR2: SGHTA, FQGTGA. J was trimmed by 3 bases and V by 5 bases; bases with no gene match: 8. CDR3 length: 15 amino acids. The CDR3: CASSVIAGRTDTQYF. For the CDR3, the DNA is TGTGCCAGCAGCGTAATAGCGGGTCGAACAGATACGCAGTATTTT.

The gene calls are TRBV5-1 and TRBJ1-2; perhaps TRBD1 as D (5 bases). V lost 3 bases and J lost 5, with 11 bases in between. CDR3 size: 13 residues. Germline V gives CDR1 SGHRS, CDR2 YFSETQ. CDR3 sequence: CASSSEPGYGYTF. CDR3 coding DNA: TGCGCCAGCAGCTCGGAACCAGGGTATGGCTACACCTTC.

A few counts support this clone. The V call is TRBV5-1, the J call TRBJ2-7; 12 bases are shared with TRBD2. The germline gives CDR1 SGHRS, CDR2 YFSETQ. CDR3 size: 16 residues. V dropped 4 bases and J dropped 3; count of bases not matched to a gene: 8. CDR3 DNA: TGCGCCAGCAGCACAGAGAAGGGACTAGCGGGCTACGAGCAGTACTTC. Amino acid sequence: CASSTEKGLAGYEQYF.

CDR3 residues: CASSPGTGGERTETQYF. CDR3 DNA sequence: TGTGCCAGCAGCCCTGGGACAGGGGGTGAACGGACAGAGACCCAGTACTTC. The gene calls are TRBV7-7 and TRBJ2-5; 11 bases agree with TRBD1. The CDR3 spans 17 residues. Germline lookup yields CDR1 SSHAT and CDR2 FNYEAQ (reference sequence). The ends lost 5 bases at V and 4 bases at J; junction bases unmatched: 12.

This clone was seen more than once but under ten times. The CDR3 DNA sequence: TGCGCCAGCGGCTCTCAGGGGGCAGGGACTGAAGCTTTCTTT. Encoded protein: CASGSQGAGTEAFF. This chain connects TRBV10-2 to TRBJ1-1; TRBD1 aligns across 8 bases. The CDR3 is 14 residues long. V dropped 8 bases and J dropped 5; count of bases not matched to a gene: 10. Germline V CDR1 and CDR2: WSHSY, SAAADI.

This clone showed up just once. V gene TRBV5-1 combines with J gene TRBJ2-5, with D perhaps TRBD1 (6 bases). Trimming took 2 bases from V and 1 from J, leaving 12 bases between them. Germline V gene data show CDR1 as SGHRS and CDR2 as YFSETQ. This CDR3 comprises 15 residues. CDR3 DNA: TGCGCCAGCAGCTTACAGGGAATAGGCCAAGAGACCCAGTACTTC. Its protein product is CASSLQGIGQETQYF. Full variable domain (rest looked up from reference TRBV5-1 and TRBJ2-5): KAGVTQTPRYLIKTRGQQVTLSCSPISGHRSVSWYQQTPGQGLQFLFEYFSETQRNKGNFPGRFSGRQFSNSRSEMNVSTLELGDSALYLCASSLQGIGQETQYFGPGTRLLVL.

This clone was counted a few times. The chain joins TRBV2 to TRBJ1-1; TRBD1 agrees at 7 bases. With 4 bases clipped from V and 10 bases from J, the junction kept 6 bases outside the gene matches. There are 12 residues in the CDR3. CDR1 SNHLY and CDR2 FYNNEI come from the germline V gene. The CDR3 DNA follows: TGTGCCAGCAGTGTTAGGGACAGTGGAGCTTTCTTT. This encodes CASSVRDSGAFF.

The V and J genes are TRBV5-1 and TRBJ2-3; D unresolved. The CDR3 length is 15 residues. V lost 5 bases and J lost 0, with 13 bases in between. Germline CDR1 reads SGHRS; CDR2 reads YFSETQ. The CDR3 region has the DNA TGCGCCAGCAGACTCGACGGGTCTAGCACAGATACGCAGTATTTT. Its protein product is CASRLDGSSTDTQYF.

The genes are TRBV7-9 and TRBJ1-1, with D hard to call. V was trimmed by 5 bases and J by 4 bases, leaving 14 bases between them. This CDR3 region has 14 residues. Germline CDR1 and CDR2: SEHNR and FQNEAQ (reference sequence). The CDR3 region is CASSLPGVPTEAFF. For the CDR3, the DNA is TGTGCCAGCAGCCTACCCGGGGTCCCCACTGAAGCTTTCTTT.

The chain joins TRBV9 to TRBJ2-3; 7 nucleotides match TRBD2. The CDR3 loop spans 15 amino acids. Trimming removed 0 bases from V and 3 bases from J; junction bases left unmatched: 4. Germline V gene data show CDR1 as SGDLS and CDR2 as YYNGEE. The DNA of the CDR3 is TGTGCCAGCAGCGTAGAAGCGCGGGGGACAGATACGCAGTATTTT. It encodes CASSVEARGTDTQYF. Full variable domain (rest looked up from reference TRBV9 and TRBJ2-3): DSGVTQTPKHLITATGQRVTLRCSPRSGDLSVYWYQQSLDQGLQFLIQYYNGEERAKGNILERFSAQQFPDLHSELNLSSLELGDSALYFCASSVEARGTDTQYFGPGTRLTVL.

This clone occurred a few times. The chain joins TRBV30 to TRBJ1-1, with a tentative D call TRBD1 (6 bases). The ends were cut back, 5 bases at V and 2 bases at J, with 12 bases in the middle. The CDR3 covers 13 residues. Per germline, CDR1 GTSNPN and CDR2 SVGIG (reference sequence). The CDR3 sequence: CAWQTGVNTEAFF. The DNA of the CDR3 is TGTGCCTGGCAGACAGGAGTTAACACTGAAGCTTTCTTT.

Only one count was recorded for this clone. The V call is TRBV29-1, the J call TRBJ2-2; 8 bases are shared with TRBD2. The J segment lost 5 bases and the V segment lost 0 bases, leaving 5 bases of the junction unmatched. This CDR3 is 15 amino acids long. CDR1 is SQVTM, CDR2 ANQGSEA, per germline. CDR3 in amino acids: CSVEDGTRGTGELFF. CDR3 sequence (DNA): TGCAGCGTTGAAGATGGGACTAGGGGTACCGGGGAGCTGTTTTTT.

This clone was seen just once. The DNA of the CDR3 is TGTGCCAGCAGCCTCTCCGGGGTGCGGACTAGCACAGATACGCAGTATTTT. As protein: CASSLSGVRTSTDTQYF. The rearrangement joins TRBV7-3 to TRBJ2-3; D is perhaps TRBD2 (5 bases). Germline V gene data show CDR1 as SGHTA and CDR2 as FQGTGA. CDR3 length: 17 residues. The V and J ends lost 5 bases and 0 bases respectively, with 18 bases between them.

The V call is TRBV2, the J call TRBJ1-2; tentatively, D is TRBD1 (5 bases). Per the germline V gene, CDR1 is SNHLY and CDR2 is FYNNEI. V lost 3 bases to trimming and J lost 7 bases, with 12 bases between them. This CDR3 has 13 amino acids. Here the CDR3 reads CASSESGRTGYTF. CDR3 sequence (DNA): TGTGCCAGCAGTGAGTCAGGGCGGACTGGCTACACCTTC.

The J gene is TRBJ2-1, the V gene TRBV30; no reliable D call. V was pared by 0 bases and J by 6 bases, with 6 bases between. Germline V CDR1 and CDR2: GTSNPN, SVGIG (reference sequence). This CDR3 is built from 12 residues. The CDR3 is CAWSVTGNEQFF. CDR3 coding DNA: TGTGCCTGGAGTGTAACGGGCAATGAGCAGTTCTTC.

The chain recombines TRBV7-9 with TRBJ2-5; D gene unclear. The V gene lost 2 bases and the J gene lost 5 bases, with 21 bases spanning the gap. The CDR3 has 17 amino acids. From germline, CDR1 is SEHNR and CDR2 FQNEAQ (reference sequence). CDR3 nucleotides: TGTGCCAGCAGCTTAATAAAGACCGTAGCCTATGGGGAGACCCAGTACTTC. Protein product: CASSLIKTVAYGETQYF. The full variable domain, in which reference TRBV7-9 and TRBJ2-5 provide the parts outside the CDR3, is DTGVSQNPRHKITKRGQNVTFRCDPISEHNRLYWYRQTLGQGPEFLTYFQNEAQLEKSRLLSDRFSAERPKGSFSTLEIQRTEQGDSAMYLCASSLIKTVAYGETQYFGPGTRLLVL.

The rearrangement joins TRBV23-1 to TRBJ2-7; D unresolved. TRBV23-1 is treated as an ORF (open reading frame) with a function not yet certain. The CDR3 extends over 17 amino acids. V lost 0 bases to trimming and J lost 3 bases, with 18 bases between them. CDR3: CASSQSCHGQRSYEQYF. The CDR3 bases are TGCGCCAGCAGTCAATCGTGTCACGGTCAGAGGAGCTACGAGCAGTACTTC.

The chain couples TRBV5-1 to TRBJ1-6; 12 bases match TRBD1. The CDR3 extends over 16 amino acids. CDR1 and CDR2 (germline): SGHRS, YFSETQ. Trimming removed 4 bases from V and 5 bases from J; junction bases left unmatched: 4. DNA for the CDR3: TGCGCCAGCAGCACAGGGACAGGGGGCAATAATTCACCCCTCCACTTT. Encoded protein: CASSTGTGGNNSPLHF.

This clone was observed a single time. V usage is TRBV4-1 and J usage is TRBJ2-6; D is undetermined. CDR3 size: 14 residues. Germline V gene lookup returns CDR1 MGHRA and CDR2 YSYEKL. Trimming took 5 bases from V and 2 from J, leaving 7 bases between them. The chain's CDR3 is CASSIHPGANVLTF. DNA of the CDR3: TGCGCCAGCAGCATACATCCTGGGGCCAACGTCCTGACTTTC.

The gene calls are TRBV5-4 and TRBJ2-3; 8 bases are a match to TRBD1. The CDR3 is made up of 15 amino acids. Germline CDR1 is SGHNT and CDR2 is YYREEE (reference sequence). V lost 4 bases, J lost 1 base, and 5 bases stayed unmatched. CDR3 residues: CASSGPGQGTDTQYF. The CDR3 DNA reads TGTGCCAGCAGCGGACCGGGACAGGGCACAGATACGCAGTATTTT.

In the case of this clone: Other DNA sequences in this specimen translate into the identical CDR3. V is TRBV11-2 and J is TRBJ1-1, with D unclear. V shed 1 base and J shed 5 bases, with 8 bases lying between them. The germline V gene has CDR1 SGHAT and CDR2 FQNNGV. The CDR3 is 13 amino acids. CDR3 sequence: CASSLGGLTEAFF. In DNA form, the CDR3 reads TGTGCCAGCAGCTTAGGAGGGTTGACTGAAGCTTTCTTT.

The chain is built from TRBV18 and TRBJ1-1; TRBD1 might be the D (5 bases). Germline V gene lookup returns CDR1 KGHSH and CDR2 LQKENI. V was trimmed by 2 bases and J by 7 bases, leaving 11 bases between them. This CDR3 is built from 13 residues. In nucleotides, the CDR3 is TGTGCCAGCTCACCAAGGGGATTAGGTGAAGCTTTCTTT. Translated, it gives CASSPRGLGEAFF.

The chain combines TRBV7-9 with TRBJ1-5, with TRBD1 as a possible D gene (5 bases). The germline V gene encodes CDR1 SEHNR and CDR2 FQNEAQ (reference sequence). Trimming stripped 5 bases from V and 10 bases from J, with 21 bases between. The CDR3 has 15 amino acids. CDR3 DNA sequence: TGTGCCAGCAGCCCCATGGGCCCAGGGCCCCTTCCCCAGCATTTT. Its protein product is CASSPMGPGPLPQHF.

V usage is TRBV5-1 and J usage is TRBJ2-5, with D possibly TRBD2 on 5 matching bases. Trimming took off 6 bases at V and 1 base at J, with 13 bases between the two ends. CDR1 and CDR2 (germline): SGHRS, YFSETQ. This CDR3 contains 14 residues. CDR3 in amino acids: CASTRGETQETQYF. The CDR3 DNA reads TGCGCCAGCACCCGGGGTGAAACCCAAGAGACCCAGTACTTC.